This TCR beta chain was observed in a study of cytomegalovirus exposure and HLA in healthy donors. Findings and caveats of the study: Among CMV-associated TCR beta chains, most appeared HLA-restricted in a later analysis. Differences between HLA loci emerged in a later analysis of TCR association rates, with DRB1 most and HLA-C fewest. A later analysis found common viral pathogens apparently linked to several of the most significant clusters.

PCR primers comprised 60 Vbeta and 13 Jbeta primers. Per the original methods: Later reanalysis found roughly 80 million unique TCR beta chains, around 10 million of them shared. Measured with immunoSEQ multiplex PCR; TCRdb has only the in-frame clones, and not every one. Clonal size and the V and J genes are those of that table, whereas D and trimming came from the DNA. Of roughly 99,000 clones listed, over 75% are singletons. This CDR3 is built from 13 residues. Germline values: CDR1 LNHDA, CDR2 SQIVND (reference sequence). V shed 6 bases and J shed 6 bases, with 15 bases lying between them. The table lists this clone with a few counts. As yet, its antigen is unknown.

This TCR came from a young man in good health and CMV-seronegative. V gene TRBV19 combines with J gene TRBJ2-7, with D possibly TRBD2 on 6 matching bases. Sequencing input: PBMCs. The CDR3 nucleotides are TGTGCCAGTAGGGGACTCCTCGGGAGCGAGCAGTACTTC. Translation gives CASRGLLGSEQYF.